The 30 T cell receptor beta chains below come from one sample, sequenced in a study of T cells in Graves' hyperthyroidism and ophthalmopathy. Template material for amplifying TCR beta CDR3 regions consisted of RNA transcripts. During a first-round RT-PCR of the TCR CDR3, the HTBI primer set was used. TCRdb reprocessed the multiplex PCR reads via MiXCR and lists one record per CDR3 protein. Of more than 250,000 distinct CDR3 sequences listed, approximately 16% are singletons. Sequenced material: blood. Receptor source: a woman in her forties or fifties with Graves' hyperthyroidism that later progressed to Graves' ophthalmopathy.

Ten or more counts support this clonotype. The CDR3 loop reads CATSATATGELFF. In DNA, the CDR3 is TGTGCCACCAGTGCTACGGCGACCGGGGAGCTGTTTTTT. The J gene is TRBJ2-2, the V gene TRBV24-1; no firm D call. The CDR3 has 13 residues. The V gene's germline CDR1 is KGHDR and CDR2 SFDVKD. The V end lost 5 bases, the J end lost 5 bases, and 8 bases lay between the germline ends.

This clonotype was seen ten or more times. The J gene is TRBJ1-1, the V gene TRBV28; D unresolved. The V end lost 3 bases, the J end lost 8 bases, and 10 bases lay between the germline ends. Germline V lookup: CDR1 MDHEN, CDR2 SYDVKM. This CDR3 contains 12 residues. This CDR3 reads CASSLVEREAFF. The CDR3 nucleotides read TGTGCCAGCAGTTTGGTAGAACGGGAAGCTTTCTTT.

In its sample, this clonotype was seen many times. The V call is TRBV20-1, the J call TRBJ2-1, with 14 bases aligning to TRBD2. V was pared by 6 bases and J by 8 bases, with 9 bases of the junction left unmatched. The V gene's germline CDR1 is DFQATT and CDR2 SNEGSKA (reference sequence). This CDR3 region has 15 residues. The CDR3 spells CSADGTSGSRYEQFF. The DNA for the CDR3 is TGCAGTGCAGACGGGACTAGCGGGAGTCGATATGAGCAGTTCTTC.

This clonotype has a handful of counts. The V gene is TRBV10-2, the J gene TRBJ2-5; D remains unclear. V lost 7 bases and J lost 7, with 13 bases in between. Germline V gene data show CDR1 as WSHSY and CDR2 as SAAADI. The CDR3 runs to 12 residues. The CDR3 region has the DNA TGCGCCAGCACGTGGCGGCCCGGGACCCAGTACTTC. Protein product: CASTWRPGTQYF.

The table lists this clonotype with a few counts. V usage is TRBV10-1 and J usage is TRBJ2-1, with 9 bases fitting TRBD2. Germline CDR1 reads WNHNN; CDR2 reads SYGVQD (reference sequence). The CDR3 is made up of 14 amino acids. J gave up 5 bases and V 2 bases, and 1 base lay outside the gene matches. CDR3 nucleotides: TGCGCCAGCAGTGAGGCTAGCGGGGACAATGAGCAGTTCTTC. This encodes CASSEASGDNEQFF.

This clonotype was recorded many times. This chain links TRBV3-1 with TRBJ1-1; D possibly corresponds to TRBD1 (6 bases). Germline CDR1 is LGHDT and CDR2 is YNNKEL (reference sequence). The CDR3 loop spans 16 amino acids. With 4 bases removed from V and 0 bases from J, the gap between germline ends came to 15 bases. The CDR3 region has the DNA TGTGCCAGCAGCCGAGGGGTACAGGGTCTGAACACTGAAGCTTTCTTT. Protein: CASSRGVQGLNTEAFF.

This clonotype was recorded many times. The chain has TRBV18 and TRBJ2-5; D is unclear. Germline V gene sequence: CDR1 KGHSH, CDR2 LQKENI. Trimming stripped 5 bases from V and 5 bases from J, with 6 bases between. This CDR3 has 11 residues. CDR3 protein: CASSTEETQYF. CDR3 DNA: TGTGCCAGCTCAACCGAGGAGACCCAGTACTTC.

This clonotype came up many times. The chain has TRBV28 and TRBJ1-5, with D unresolved. V was trimmed by 5 bases and J by 6 bases, leaving 14 bases between them. The CDR3 runs to 14 residues. Germline values: CDR1 MDHEN, CDR2 SYDVKM. In nucleotides, the CDR3 is TGTGCCAGCAGTGGGGATAAGTCCCTTCAGCCCCAGCATTTT. Translation: CASSGDKSLQPQHF.

This clonotype was detected many times. The V and J genes are TRBV20-1 and TRBJ2-5; D may be TRBD1 or TRBD2 (5 bases each). CDR3 length: 13 amino acids. CDR1 DFQATT and CDR2 SNEGSKA come from the germline V gene (reference sequence). V shed 0 bases and J shed 5 bases, with 10 bases lying between them. CDR3 in amino acids: CSARDPGRETQYF. CDR3 nucleotide sequence: TGCAGTGCTAGAGACCCGGGACGGGAGACCCAGTACTTC.

This clonotype was seen at least ten times. The rearrangement uses TRBV12-3 or TRBV12-4 and TRBJ2-5; 7 bases fit TRBD2. This CDR3 contains 15 residues. V lost 3 bases, J lost 7 bases, and 11 bases stayed unmatched. The CDR3 DNA reads TGTGCCAGCAGTTTTTCCCGGGAGGACCTGTCGACCCAGTACTTC. Its protein is CASSFSREDLSTQYF.

This clonotype was counted ten times or more. The chain employs TRBV28 and TRBJ1-1; D might be TRBD1 (6 bases). The CDR3 is 13 amino acids. From germline, CDR1 is MDHEN and CDR2 SYDVKM. Trimming left V 10 bases short and J 0 bases short, with 12 bases between. CDR3 sequence reads: CAILGGLNTEAFF. CDR3 DNA: TGTGCCATCCTAGGGGGTCTGAACACTGAAGCTTTCTTT. Based on the CDR3 plus reference TRBV28 and TRBJ1-1, the full variable domain is DVKVTQSSRYLVKRTGEKVFLECVQDMDHENMFWYRQDPGLGLRLIYFSYDVKMKEKGDIPEGYSVSREKKERFSLILESASTNQTSMYLCAILGGLNTEAFFGQGTRLTVV.

This clonotype was counted at least ten times. The chain couples TRBV7-3 to TRBJ1-1; D perhaps matches TRBD1 (6 bases). CDR1 and CDR2 (germline): SGHTA, FQGTGA. The V and J ends lost 5 bases and 7 bases respectively, with 14 bases between them. The CDR3 consists of 13 residues. The CDR3 sequence: CASSPQKGDEAFF. CDR3 bases: TGTGCCAGCAGCCCGCAGAAGGGGGATGAAGCTTTCTTT.

J is TRBJ1-3 and V is TRBV20-1; D ambiguous. Germline lookup yields CDR1 DFQATT and CDR2 SNEGSKA (reference sequence). The germline V and J ends were trimmed by 6 bases and 0 bases, with 18 bases remaining between them. The CDR3 runs to 16 residues. CDR3 in amino acids: CSALQRHTSSGNTIYF. The CDR3 DNA reads TGCAGTGCCCTACAACGCCACACGAGCTCTGGAAACACCATATATTTT.

This clonotype was seen at least ten times. This chain links TRBV7-9 with TRBJ2-7; no reliable D call. This CDR3 spans 14 amino acids. V dropped 3 bases and J dropped 3 bases, with 12 bases sitting between them. Germline CDR1 and CDR2: SEHNR and FQNEAQ (reference sequence). In nucleotides, the CDR3 is TGTGCCAGCAGCTTGCAATACCAACACTACGAGCAGTACTTC. Its protein is CASSLQYQHYEQYF.

The chain has TRBV5-6 and TRBJ2-7, with D perhaps being TRBD1 or TRBD2 (5 bases each). Germline V gene data show CDR1 as SGHDT and CDR2 as YYEEEE. This CDR3 has 13 amino acids. With 4 bases removed from V and 7 bases from J, the gap between germline ends came to 15 bases. Written as DNA, the CDR3 is TGTGCCAGCAGCCCAGGGACGGTAGGAGAGCAGTACTTC. It translates to CASSPGTVGEQYF.

By its share, this clonotype is medium-sized. This chain links TRBV11-2 with TRBJ2-1; TRBD1 or TRBD2 may be the D gene (5 bases each). Looked up from germline, CDR1 is SGHAT and CDR2 is FQNNGV. V was shortened by 3 bases and J by 7 bases, with 10 bases between the two germline ends. The CDR3 totals 13 residues. Here the CDR3 reads CASSLQGENEQFF. In DNA form, the CDR3 reads TGTGCCAGCAGCTTGCAGGGAGAGAATGAGCAGTTCTTC.

The chain combines TRBV19 with TRBJ1-5; 7 bases fit TRBD1. The ends lost 5 bases at V and 2 bases at J; junction bases unmatched: 6. The CDR3 has 15 residues. Germline-derived CDR1 and CDR2 are LNHDA and SQIVND (reference sequence). Here the CDR3 DNA reads TGTGCCAGTAGTTTACAGGGGTTGGGCAATCAGCCCCAGCATTTT. This translates into CASSLQGLGNQPQHF.

This clonotype has ten or more counts. The chain joins TRBV5-6 to TRBJ2-7; D might be TRBD1 (6 bases). Trimming took off 7 bases at V and 4 bases at J, with 24 bases between the two ends. Germline lookup yields CDR1 SGHDT and CDR2 YYEEEE. There are 16 residues in the CDR3. For the CDR3, the DNA is TGTGCCAGCCCAAAAGGGGGTCCCAACCCCTCTTACGAGCAGTACTTC. This sequence encodes CASPKGGPNPSYEQYF.

This clonotype was detected a few times. V usage is TRBV28 and J usage is TRBJ1-2; D gene ambiguous. Germline V gene sequence: CDR1 MDHEN, CDR2 SYDVKM. The CDR3 is 13 residues long. V was cut by 2 bases and J by 0 bases, with 4 bases left in between. CDR3 region: CASSLPPNYGYTF. In nucleotides, the CDR3 is TGTGCCAGCAGTTTACCCCCTAACTATGGCTACACCTTC.

The gene calls are TRBV30 and TRBJ2-7, with D possibly TRBD1 on 6 matching bases. Trimming shortened V by 4 bases and J by 5 bases, and 15 bases separated the two germline ends. Germline lookup yields CDR1 GTSNPN and CDR2 SVGIG (reference sequence). The length of the CDR3 is 13 residues. The chain's CDR3 is CAWNLDRTDEQYF. The CDR3 DNA sequence: TGTGCCTGGAACCTAGACAGGACAGACGAGCAGTACTTC.

The chain couples TRBV12-3 or TRBV12-4 to TRBJ1-6; D is possibly TRBD1 (5 bases). Trimming took 5 bases from V and 5 from J, leaving 22 bases between them. The CDR3 has 18 residues. The CDR3 region has the DNA TGTGCCAGCAGTAACGGTATCCAGGGCACCCTTAATAATTCACCCCTCCACTTT. As protein: CASSNGIQGTLNNSPLHF.

The chain is built from TRBV5-4 and TRBJ2-5, with 7 nucleotides matching TRBD2. Trimming at V came to 4 bases and at J to 1 base, leaving 13 bases not matched to a gene. The CDR3 consists of 17 residues. The germline V gene encodes CDR1 SGHNT and CDR2 YYREEE (reference sequence). The CDR3, as DNA: TGTGCCAGCAGCCGCGAGGTCACCGGGGGGATCCAAGAGACCCAGTACTTC. Its translation: CASSREVTGGIQETQYF.

This clonotype came up many times. V and J are TRBV28 and TRBJ2-7; D uncertain. V lost 4 bases, J lost 2 bases, and 18 bases lay in between. The germline gives CDR1 MDHEN, CDR2 SYDVKM. This CDR3 is 16 amino acids long. CDR3 loop: CASSSDRAHGAYEQYF. CDR3 bases: TGTGCCAGCAGTTCGGACCGGGCCCATGGGGCCTACGAGCAGTACTTC.

This clonotype was observed a handful of times. The chain recombines TRBV5-5 with TRBJ1-4, with a weak D call TRBD1 (5 bases). Trimming took off 2 bases at V and 7 bases at J, with 15 bases between the two ends. The CDR3 has 15 residues. In germline, CDR1 is SGHKS, CDR2 YYEKEE (reference sequence). The CDR3 region is CASSFYEDTTEKLFF. Written as DNA, the CDR3 is TGTGCCAGCAGCTTCTATGAGGACACCACTGAAAAACTGTTTTTT.

This clonotype came up many times. The gene calls are TRBV30 and TRBJ1-2; 9 nucleotides line up with TRBD1. This CDR3 spans 14 amino acids. Germline values: CDR1 GTSNPN, CDR2 SVGIG (reference sequence). V was pared by 5 bases and J by 5 bases, with 9 bases of the junction left unmatched. CDR3 in amino acids: CAWDRGTGIYGYTF. The CDR3 coding sequence is TGTGCCTGGGATCGCGGGACAGGGATTTATGGCTACACCTTC.

This clonotype was counted between two and nine times. Given a much more abundant clone one base away, this may be a read error. The V and J genes are TRBV30 and TRBJ1-1; a weak D match, TRBD1 (6 bases). The CDR3 has 14 amino acids. CDR1 is GTSNPN, CDR2 SVGIG, per germline (reference sequence). The V end lost 8 bases, the J end lost 0 bases, and 16 bases lay between the germline ends. CDR3 sequence reads: CARNKGEMNTEAFF. Here the CDR3 DNA reads TGTGCCCGGAATAAGGGGGAGATGAACACTGAAGCTTTCTTT. The variable domain in full, completed from reference TRBV30 and TRBJ1-1, reads SQTIHQWPATLVQPVGSPLSLECTVEGTSNPNLYWYRQAAGRGLQLLFYSVGIGQISSEVPQNLSASRPQDRQFILSSKKLLLSDSGFYLCARNKGEMNTEAFFGQGTRLTVV.

This clonotype was detected a few times. The CDR3 DNA is TGTGCCAGCAACACGGGAGGTTTGGGGCTTTTCTTC. Protein product: CASNTGGLGLFF. J is TRBJ2-1 and V is TRBV11-2; 7 nucleotides match TRBD2. This CDR3 is built from 12 residues. The V gene end was trimmed by 7 bases and the J gene end by 16 bases; junction bases not matched to a gene: 13. Germline V gene data show CDR1 as SGHAT and CDR2 as FQNNGV.

The gene calls are TRBV28 and TRBJ2-1; TRBD2 aligns across 12 bases. This CDR3 has 18 residues. CDR1 and CDR2 from the germline V gene are MDHEN and SYDVKM. Unmatched junction bases numbered 6, after V lost 3 bases and J lost 0 bases. The CDR3 region is CASSFGLAGSYSYNEQFF. CDR3 coding DNA: TGTGCCAGCAGTTTCGGACTAGCGGGATCTTACTCCTACAATGAGCAGTTCTTC.

This clonotype was seen repeatedly, ten times or more. V is TRBV5-1 and J is TRBJ2-2; no definite D call. Trimming took 5 bases from V and 5 from J, leaving 7 bases between them. Germline V gene data show CDR1 as SGHRS and CDR2 as YFSETQ. The CDR3 totals 12 residues. CDR3 sequence reads: CASRKDTGELFF. CDR3 DNA sequence: TGCGCCAGCAGGAAGGATACCGGGGAGCTGTTTTTT.

This clonotype was seen many times. The V and J genes are TRBV13 and TRBJ2-1, with TRBD2 matching over 11 bases. The germline CDR1 and CDR2 sequences are PRHDT and FYEKMQ (reference sequence). V dropped 5 bases and J dropped 2; count of bases not matched to a gene: 2. This CDR3 contains 15 residues. CDR3 nucleotides: TGTGCCAGCAGCCCGGGACTAGCGGCCTACAATGAGCAGTTCTTC. Its protein product is CASSPGLAAYNEQFF. Combining the CDR3 with reference TRBV13 and TRBJ2-1 gives the whole variable domain AAGVIQSPRHLIKEKRETATLKCYPIPRHDTVYWYQQGPGQDPQFLISFYEKMQSDKGSIPDRFSAQQFSDYHSELNMSSLELGDSALYFCASSPGLAAYNEQFFGPGTRLTVL.